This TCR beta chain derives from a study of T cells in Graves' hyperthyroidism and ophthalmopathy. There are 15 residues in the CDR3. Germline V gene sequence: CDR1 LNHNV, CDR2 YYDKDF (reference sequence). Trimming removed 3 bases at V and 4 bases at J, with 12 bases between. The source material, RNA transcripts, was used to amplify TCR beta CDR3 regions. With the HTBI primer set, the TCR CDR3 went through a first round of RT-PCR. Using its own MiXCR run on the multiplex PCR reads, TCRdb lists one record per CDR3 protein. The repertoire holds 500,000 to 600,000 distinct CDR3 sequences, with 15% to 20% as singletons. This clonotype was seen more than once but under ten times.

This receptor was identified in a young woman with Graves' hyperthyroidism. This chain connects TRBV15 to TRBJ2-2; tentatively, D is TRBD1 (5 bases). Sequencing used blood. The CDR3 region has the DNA TGTGCCACCAGCAGTAAAAGGACAAGCACCGGGGAGCTGTTTTTT. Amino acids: CATSSKRTSTGELFF.